This TCR beta chain was observed in a study of CD8 T cells in ankylosing spondylitis. Study outcomes and limitations: Ankylosing spondylitis blood seemed to carry a telltale TCR beta motif made of roughly eight highly homologous variants. The authors reported significant enrichment of disease-linked clones in matched ankylosing spondylitis synovial fluid. Disease-linked clones were found to be CD8+ and relatively rare in peripheral blood.

TCRdb reprocessed the 5' RACE reads with MiXCR, giving one entry per CDR3 protein. Of roughly 700,000 distinct CDR3 sequences listed, 19% were seen once; the top ten hold about 19%. The CDR3 contains 15 residues. V was pared by 5 bases and J by 4 bases, with 8 bases of the junction left unmatched. Germline-derived CDR1 and CDR2 are SGHAT and FQNNGV. This clonotype was observed a few times. Its target is not known. The specimen was blood, either unsorted or a sorted T cell fraction (not recorded which). This chain connects TRBV11-2 to TRBJ1-3; 7 bases fit TRBD1. This sequence was found in a male donor with ankylosing spondylitis. CDR3 sequence reads: CASSRDSAKGNTIYF. CDR3 nucleotides: TGTGCCAGCAGCCGGGACAGTGCGAAAGGAAACACCATATATTTT.